Below are 5 T cell receptor beta chains sequenced from a single sample in a study of blood T cell repertoires in COVID-19. Measured with immunoSEQ multiplex PCR; TCRdb has only the in-frame clones, and not every one. The table includes just over 150,000 clones, approximately 87% detected once. Sequenced: PBMCs or T cells enriched from blood (not recorded which). Receptors originate from a woman between 45 and 65 years old who had recovered from COVID-19.

This clone has just one count. V usage is TRBV19 and J usage is TRBJ1-3; 7 bases are shared with TRBD1. This CDR3 has 18 amino acids. V lost 3 bases, J lost 0 bases, and 11 bases stayed unmatched. Germline lookup yields CDR1 LNHDA and CDR2 SQIVND (reference sequence). The CDR3 region is CASSIRGQGGISGNTIYF. DNA for the CDR3: TGTGCCAGTAGTATTAGGGGTCAGGGGGGTATCTCTGGAAACACCATATATTTT.

The genes are TRBV29-1 and TRBJ2-2; 7 positions agree with TRBD2. This CDR3 is built from 13 residues. Germline assignment: CDR1 SQVTM and CDR2 ANQGSEA. V gave up 5 bases and J gave up 4 bases; unmatched junction bases: 4. CDR3 nucleotide sequence: TGCAGCGTTCTGGGGAGGGCCACCGGGGAGCTGTTTTTT. Its translation: CSVLGRATGELFF.

The chain recombines TRBV19 with TRBJ2-3; 11 nucleotides line up with TRBD2. CDR1 LNHDA and CDR2 SQIVND come from the germline V gene (reference sequence). CDR3 length: 16 residues. J was trimmed by 6 bases and V by 8 bases; bases with no gene match: 13. The CDR3 region is CASALGRLAGGDTQYF. Written as DNA, the CDR3 is TGTGCCAGTGCCCTAGGGAGATTAGCGGGGGGGGATACGCAGTATTTT.

The V and J genes are TRBV6-5 and TRBJ1-4; a weak D match, TRBD1 (5 bases). CDR1 and CDR2 from the germline V gene are MNHEY and SVGAGI. There are 15 residues in the CDR3. The V gene lost 0 bases and the J gene lost 7 bases, with 12 bases spanning the gap. CDR3 nucleotides: TGTGCCAGCAGTTACTCTCCCCCGGGGGGTGAAAAACTGTTTTTT. Translation: CASSYSPPGGEKLFF.

J is TRBJ2-2 and V is TRBV21-1; TRBD2, as called in the table, went unchecked against the DNA. TRBV21-1 is listed as a pseudogene. This CDR3 comprises 18 residues. CDR3 residues: CASSKGEDRLKNTGELFF. CDR3 bases: TGTGCCAGCAGCAAAGGGGAGGACCGGTTAAAGAACACCGGGGAGCTGTTTTTT.